The rows below give T cell receptor beta chains drawn from one sample of a study of control samples from healthy donors and cancer patients. Clones were read by immunoSEQ multiplex PCR, and TCRdb kept only the in-frame ones, dropping some. The sample includes approximately 97,000 clones, 80% to 95% seen only once; the top ten take under 4%. Input material: blood. Source of these receptors: a human donor in good health. The donor label of this sample is uncertain. Each CDR3 is given with its conserved first and last residue. A D gene is named only where the DNA matches it firmly. Size is stated for part of the rows, as once, few or many counts, or as a class when the clone is expanded.

>-|TRBJ1-1|-|TRBV21-1
TGTGCCAGCAGCAAAAACGGCAGGGTGATGATGGTGTGGACTGAAGCTTTCTTT
CASSKNGRVMMVWTEAFF
>few|TRBJ2-3|TRBD2|TRBV7-2
TGTGCCAGCAGTGACGGCTTGCGGGGGGCCTGGGCAGATACGCAGTATTTT
CASSDGLRGAWADTQYF
>-|TRBJ2-2|-|TRBV5-1
TGCGCCAGCAGCTTGGTTGGTTCTGCCGGGGAGCTGTTTTTT
CASSLVGSAGELFF
>-|TRBJ1-1|-|TRBV6-1
TGTGCCAGCAGTGAAGTTAAGGGGCGCGGATACACTGAAGCTTTCTTT
CASSEVKGRGYTEAFF
>-|TRBJ1-5|-|TRBV30
TGTGCCTGGAGCAGTACCCCCAATCAGCCCCAGCATTTT
CAWSSTPNQPQHF
>-|TRBJ2-7|-|TRBV21-1
TGTGCCAGCAGCAATCGTCAGCGAAAAACCTACGAGCAGTACTTC
CASSNRQRKTYEQYF
>-|TRBJ2-3|-|TRBV5-1
TGCGCCAGCAGCTTGTTGTTGGACCGGACAGATACGCAGTATTTT
CASSLLLDRTDTQYF
>-|TRBJ1-6|-|TRBV28
TGTGCCAGCTTACCGGGCAGGGCTATCTATAATTCACCCCTCCACTTT
CASLPGRAIYNSPLHF
>-|TRBJ2-5|-|TRBV6-2/TRBV6-3
TGTGCCAGCAGCGCCACCGCAGGGCCCCAAGAGACCCAGTACTTC
CASSATAGPQETQYF
>-|TRBJ1-4|-|TRBV19
TGTGCCAGTAGTAAGCTCGCAGGGGCAGGTGCAACTAATGAAAAACTGTTTTTT
CASSKLAGAGATNEKLFF
>-|TRBJ1-1|-|TRBV18
TGTGCCAGCTCACCGGGAACACAGGCCACGAACACTGAAGCTTTCTTT
CASSPGTQATNTEAFF
>-|TRBJ2-1|-|TRBV19
TGTGCCAGTAGTTCCCCAGGCTACAATGAGCAGTTCTTC
CASSSPGYNEQFF
>-|TRBJ1-4|-|TRBV18
TGTGCCAGCTCACGAGACTCAACTAATGAAAAACTGTTTTTT
CASSRDSTNEKLFF
>-|TRBJ1-1|-|TRBV6-6
TGTGCCAGCACTCCTACCGGGGGTGAAGCTTTCTTT
CASTPTGGEAFF
>once|TRBJ1-1|-|TRBV28
TGTGCCAGCACTCCCGGAGGGCTGGACACTGAAGCTTTCTTT
CASTPGGLDTEAFF
>-|TRBJ1-1|-|TRBV19
TGTGCCAGTAGTATAGATCGGGGGGGCACTGAAGCTTTCTTT
CASSIDRGGTEAFF
>-|TRBJ2-1|-|TRBV27
TGTGCCAGCAGAAGGGGGGGCCTCTACAATGAGCAGTTCTTC
CASRRGGLYNEQFF
>-|TRBJ1-5|TRBD1|TRBV19
TGTGCCACAACGGGGCGGGGACAGGGTTATCAGCCCCAGCATTTT
CATTGRGQGYQPQHF
>-|TRBJ2-3|-|TRBV13
TGTGCCAGCAGCCGAACAGATACGCAGTATTTT
CASSRTDTQYF
>-|TRBJ2-5|TRBD2|TRBV5-6
TGTGCCAGCAGCTTGAGGGGTAGCGGGGGACAAGAGACCCAGTACTTC
CASSLRGSGGQETQYF
>-|TRBJ2-2|-|TRBV12-5
TGTGCTAGTGCCCCGGTCGTGACCGGGGAGCTGTTTTTT
CASAPVVTGELFF
>-|TRBJ2-1|-|TRBV11-2
TGTGCCAGCAGCCAGGGTGGTCAGGGGCTACACAATGAGCAGTTCTTC
CASSQGGQGLHNEQFF
>-|TRBJ1-5|-|TRBV2
TGTGCCAGCAGTTTTGACAGCTTCAATCAGCCCCAGCATTTT
CASSFDSFNQPQHF
>-|TRBJ1-2|-|TRBV2
TGTGCCAGCAGTGAAAGGCTGACCTATGGCTACACCTTC
CASSERLTYGYTF